The 3 T cell receptor beta chains presented below share a single source sample, sequenced in a study of T-cell reconstitution after alpha-beta-depleted transplantation in children. Unique molecular identifiers were incorporated into the prepared TCRbeta library. TCRdb used MiXCR to reprocess the PCR reads, holding one entry per CDR3 protein. The sample has 440,000 or so distinct CDR3 sequences; 9.5% to 13% are singletons. The specimen comprised PBMCs from the stem cell graft donor, sampled from the stem cell graft. Receptor source: a human donor who donated a stem cell graft to a child with acute myeloid leukemia.

Many counts were recorded for this clonotype. The CDR3 DNA follows: TGCAGCGTTAAGGGGGGGCTCAATGAGCAGTTCTTC. This translates into CSVKGGLNEQFF. V and J are TRBV29-1 and TRBJ2-1, with D tentatively TRBD2 (7 bases). The CDR3 totals 12 residues. V gave up 5 bases and J gave up 6 bases, with 11 bases separating them. Germline V gives CDR1 SQVTM, CDR2 ANQGSEA.

This chain connects TRBV20-1 to TRBJ2-1; 14 nucleotides match TRBD2. Trimming took 6 bases from V and 8 from J; bases not matched to a gene: 15. Per germline, CDR1 DFQATT and CDR2 SNEGSKA (reference sequence). CDR3 length: 17 residues. The CDR3 DNA sequence: TGCAGTGCCCGGCCGGGACTAGCGGGAGAAGGGTTCCATGAGCAGTTCTTC. This gives the protein CSARPGLAGEGFHEQFF.

This rearrangement joins TRBV6-5 to TRBJ1-2; D remains unclear. This CDR3 region has 13 residues. V was clipped by 10 bases and J by 2 bases, with 14 bases between them. CDR1 and CDR2 from the germline V gene are MNHEY and SVGAGI. The CDR3 loop is CATSRISNYGYTF. CDR3 nucleotides: TGTGCCACCTCTAGGATCTCGAACTATGGCTACACCTTC.